The sequence of this T cell receptor beta chain was determined in a study of PD-1 blockade in classical Hodgkin lymphoma. Remarks on this clone: In the same sample, other DNA sequences code for this CDR3.

The V end was cut by 5 bases, the J end by 6 bases, with 10 bases between. CDR3 length: 12 residues. The germline CDR1 and CDR2 sequences are SEHNR and FQNEAQ (reference sequence). Generated by immunoSEQ multiplex PCR, the TCRdb table keeps only in-frame clones and is missing some. The sample records tens of thousands of clones, about nine tenths being singletons. Time point reported: cycle 4 day 1 (C4D1), after 5 to 7 weeks of nivolumab. Patients all relapsed after autologous stem cell transplantation, and there was variation in brentuximab vedotin exposure. The input for sequencing was peripheral blood mononuclear cells (PBMCs), taken before the fourth cycle of nivolumab. This chain connects TRBV7-9 to TRBJ1-1, with a possible D match to TRBD1 (5 bases). This clonotype was obtained from a human donor with classical Hodgkin lymphoma. The CDR3 DNA follows: TGTGCCAGCAGCCTGGGGGGGGCTGAAGCTTTCTTT. Its translation is CASSLGGAEAFF.